This T cell receptor (beta chain) was observed in a study of cytotoxic CD8 clonotypes in ibrutinib-treated CLL. Study at large: The cohort had some 10 relapsed/refractory and some 14 treatment-naive patients, 17 IGHV unmutated.

The CDR3 spans 12 residues. Germline CDR1 SGHRS, CDR2 YFSETQ. V shed 5 bases and J shed 9 bases, with 12 bases lying between them. Turning to this clone: Its specificity is not known.

Overall study findings and caveats: On treatment, the uncommon public clonotypes contracted or remained stable.

The table came from immunoSEQ multiplex PCR; TCRdb's copy has only in-frame clones and leaves some out. Altogether 200,000 to 250,000 clones are present, roughly three quarters being singletons, with the ten largest covering 5.9%. The TCR comes from a human donor with chronic lymphocytic leukemia. The chain uses TRBV5-1 and TRBJ2-1, with D possibly being TRBD2 (7 bases). Sequencing was performed on PBMCs, taken after 12 months of ibrutinib treatment. The CDR3 sequence: CASRPGGGEQFF. For the CDR3, the DNA is TGCGCCAGCAGGCCGGGGGGCGGTGAGCAGTTCTTC.